Included here is one T cell receptor (beta chain) sequence, with context. It lacks a known antigen. The sample holds no much larger clone one base away, and base qualities are not on file. This entry comes from a study of blood T cell repertoires in COVID-19 (dated by TCRdb to 2018 to 2021). The study in broad terms: Samples covering the acute and convalescent phases of COVID-19 were provided by collaborators in the United States, Italy and Spain. Deeply sampled blood TCRbeta repertoires from subjects exposed to, actively infected with, or recovered from COVID-19 were included in the dataset. The prospective study material was composed of cDNA or gDNA derived from T cells, B-cell-depleted T cells, or PBMCs. Sample metadata almost always included a de-identified subject ID, COVID-19 status, age in years and sex. Samples came from the ongoing ImmuneRACE study (first 160 participants) plus 1,254 subjects from 6 global collaborators. Where available, HLA class I and class II types were taken from metadata supplied by the sample provider and were not determined by assay-based typing. The repertoires were released in a freely available public database intended as a resource for research on the immune response to SARS-CoV-2.

The trim is 6 bases for V and 3 bases for J, with a gap of 12 bases between the germline ends. The CDR3 numbers 13 residues from cysteine through phenylalanine. Solely the CDR3 DNA is kept, with 39 bases framed from the first base. CDR1 and CDR2 were assigned from the germline V gene as MGHDK and SYGVNS. Overall study outcomes, separate from this receptor: The amount of clinical and demographic metadata varied by source and participant and was provided uncurated.

At one collaborating source in Seattle, patients were enrolled during active infection and were followed longitudinally through the course of disease. Collaborating institutions collected whole blood in K2EDTA tubes following their own protocols. For TCRbeta analysis, collaborators shipped samples as frozen whole blood, isolated PBMCs, or DNA extracted from either of those sample types. TCRbeta CDR3 regions were amplified from genomic DNA by means of the immunoSEQ Assay, a bias-controlled multiplex PCR. The study's processing was this. The number of nucleated cells in each sample was estimated by amplification of reference gene primers within the assay. Sequence reads were collapsed and filtered to measure the absolute abundance of every unique TCRbeta CDR3 rearrangement. For each sample, productive Simpson clonality was calculated as the square root of Simpson's diversity index over productive rearrangements. This is the immuneACCESS table as TCRdb keeps it, with only in-frame sequences that have V and J called. A part of the clones is gone; compared with another copy, unresolved V genes explain less than half, and the rest is unexplained. V, J and clone size were drawn from that table, and D and trimming were deduced from the DNA. The sample contains under 95,000 clones, 75% to 85% of them found a single time. Around a tenth of the sample is in the top ten clones.

This sequence uses TRBV25-1 and TRBJ2-7; possibly the D gene is TRBD1, per 6 matching bases. This receptor was identified in a man aged 50 or older with COVID-19, enrolled during active disease. The sequencing input was peripheral blood. In nucleotide form, the sequence is TGTGCCAGCAGCAACGACAGGAACTACGAGCAGTACTTC. Translated, it gives CASSNDRNYEQYF.